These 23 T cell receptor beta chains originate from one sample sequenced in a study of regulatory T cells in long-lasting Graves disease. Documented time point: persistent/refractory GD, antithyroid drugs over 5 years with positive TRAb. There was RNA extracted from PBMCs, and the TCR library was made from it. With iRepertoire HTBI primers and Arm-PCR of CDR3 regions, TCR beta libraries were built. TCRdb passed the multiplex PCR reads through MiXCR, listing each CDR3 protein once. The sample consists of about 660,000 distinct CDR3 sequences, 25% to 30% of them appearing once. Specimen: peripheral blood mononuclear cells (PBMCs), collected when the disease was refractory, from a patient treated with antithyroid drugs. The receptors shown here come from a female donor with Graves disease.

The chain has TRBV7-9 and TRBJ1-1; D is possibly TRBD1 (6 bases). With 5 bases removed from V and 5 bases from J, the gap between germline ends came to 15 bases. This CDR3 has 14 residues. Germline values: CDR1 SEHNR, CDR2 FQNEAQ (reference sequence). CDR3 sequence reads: CASSAQGVVTEAFF. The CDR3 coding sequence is TGTGCCAGCAGCGCACAGGGAGTGGTGACTGAAGCTTTCTTT.

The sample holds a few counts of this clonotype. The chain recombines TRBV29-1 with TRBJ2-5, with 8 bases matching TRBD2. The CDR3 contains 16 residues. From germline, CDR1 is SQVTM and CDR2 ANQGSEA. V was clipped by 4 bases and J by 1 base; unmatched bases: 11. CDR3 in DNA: TGCAGCGTTGGACTAGCGCGAGGAGGGGGCCAAGAGACCCAGTACTTC. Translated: CSVGLARGGGQETQYF.

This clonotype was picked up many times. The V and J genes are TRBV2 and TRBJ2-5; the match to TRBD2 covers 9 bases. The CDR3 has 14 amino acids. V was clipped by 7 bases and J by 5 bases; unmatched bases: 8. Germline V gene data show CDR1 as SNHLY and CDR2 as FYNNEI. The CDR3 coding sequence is TGTGCCAGCAACCCGGGACTAGCCTCCGAGACCCAGTACTTC. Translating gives CASNPGLASETQYF. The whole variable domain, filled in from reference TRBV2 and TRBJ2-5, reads EPEVTQTPSHQVTQMGQEVILRCVPISNHLYFYWYRQILGQKVEFLVSFYNNEISEKSEIFDDQFSVERPDGSNFTLKIRSTKLEDSAMYFCASNPGLASETQYFGPGTRLLVL.

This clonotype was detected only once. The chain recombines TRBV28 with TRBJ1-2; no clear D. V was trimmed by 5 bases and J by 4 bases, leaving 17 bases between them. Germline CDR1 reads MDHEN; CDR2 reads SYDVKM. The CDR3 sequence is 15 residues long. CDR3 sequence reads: CASSEAAGKSYGYTF. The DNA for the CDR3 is TGTGCCAGCAGTGAAGCGGCTGGTAAAAGCTATGGCTACACCTTC.

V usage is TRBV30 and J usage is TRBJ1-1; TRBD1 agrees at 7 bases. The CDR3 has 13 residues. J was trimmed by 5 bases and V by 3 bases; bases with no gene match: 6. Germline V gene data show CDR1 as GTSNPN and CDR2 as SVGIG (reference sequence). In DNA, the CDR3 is TGTGCCTGGAGGCGGCAGGGGGTTACTGAAGCTTTCTTT. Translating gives CAWRRQGVTEAFF.

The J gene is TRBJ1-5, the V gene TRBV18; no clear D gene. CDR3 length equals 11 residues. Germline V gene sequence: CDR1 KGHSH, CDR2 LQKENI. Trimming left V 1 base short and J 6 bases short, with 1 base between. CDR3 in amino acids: CASSPLQPQHF. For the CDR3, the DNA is TGTGCCAGCTCACCACTTCAGCCCCAGCATTTT.

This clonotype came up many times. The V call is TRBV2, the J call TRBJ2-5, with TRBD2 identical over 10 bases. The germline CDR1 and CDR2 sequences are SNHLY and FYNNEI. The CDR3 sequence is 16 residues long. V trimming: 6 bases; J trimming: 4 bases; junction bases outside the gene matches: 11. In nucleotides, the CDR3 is TGTGCCAGCAGCCCAACAGCGGGAGGGCCGGGAGAGACCCAGTACTTC. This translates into CASSPTAGGPGETQYF.

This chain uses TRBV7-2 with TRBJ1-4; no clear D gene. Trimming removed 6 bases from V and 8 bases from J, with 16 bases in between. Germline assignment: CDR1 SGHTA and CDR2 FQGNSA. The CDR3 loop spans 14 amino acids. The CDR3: CASRPDLWREKLFF. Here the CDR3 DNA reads TGTGCCAGCAGACCCGACCTATGGAGAGAAAAACTGTTTTTT.

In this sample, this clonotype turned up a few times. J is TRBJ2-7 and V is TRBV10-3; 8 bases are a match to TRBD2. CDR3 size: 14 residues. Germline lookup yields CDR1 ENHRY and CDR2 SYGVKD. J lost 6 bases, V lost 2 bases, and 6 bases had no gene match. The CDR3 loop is CAISEREGLVEQYF. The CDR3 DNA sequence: TGTGCCATCAGTGAGCGGGAGGGCCTTGTCGAGCAGTACTTC.

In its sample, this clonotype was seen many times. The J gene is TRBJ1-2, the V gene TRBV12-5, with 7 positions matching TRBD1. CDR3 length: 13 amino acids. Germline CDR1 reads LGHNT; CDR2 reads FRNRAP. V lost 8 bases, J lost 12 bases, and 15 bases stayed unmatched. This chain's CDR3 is CASKSPGQPKHTF. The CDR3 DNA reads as TGTGCTAGTAAGTCTCCGGGACAGCCCAAGCACACCTTC.

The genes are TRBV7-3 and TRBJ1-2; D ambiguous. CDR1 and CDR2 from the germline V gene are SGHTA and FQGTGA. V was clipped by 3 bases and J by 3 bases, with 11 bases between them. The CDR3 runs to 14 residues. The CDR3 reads CASSFYAGDYGYTF. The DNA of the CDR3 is TGTGCCAGCAGCTTCTATGCGGGTGACTATGGCTACACCTTC.

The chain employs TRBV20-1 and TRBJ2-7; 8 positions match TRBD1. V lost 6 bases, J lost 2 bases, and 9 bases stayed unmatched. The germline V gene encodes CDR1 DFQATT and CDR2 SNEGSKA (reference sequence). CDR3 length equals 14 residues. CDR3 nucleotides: TGCAGTGCAAACGCGGGACAGGCCCCCTACGAGCAGTACTTC. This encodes CSANAGQAPYEQYF.

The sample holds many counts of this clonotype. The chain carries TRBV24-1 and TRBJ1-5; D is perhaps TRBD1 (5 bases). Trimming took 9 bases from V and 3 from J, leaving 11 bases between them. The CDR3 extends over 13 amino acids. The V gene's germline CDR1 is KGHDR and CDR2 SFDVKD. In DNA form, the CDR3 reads TGTGCCACCTCAGACAGCGTCAATCAGCCCCAGCATTTT. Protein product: CATSDSVNQPQHF.

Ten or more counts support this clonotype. CDR3 sequence: CASSLVGQPQHF. The DNA of the CDR3 is TGTGCCAGCAGTTTAGTGGGGCAGCCCCAGCATTTT. The chain combines TRBV12-3 or TRBV12-4 with TRBJ1-5, with D unclear. Trimming took 1 base from V and 7 from J, leaving 5 bases between them. The CDR3 loop spans 12 amino acids.

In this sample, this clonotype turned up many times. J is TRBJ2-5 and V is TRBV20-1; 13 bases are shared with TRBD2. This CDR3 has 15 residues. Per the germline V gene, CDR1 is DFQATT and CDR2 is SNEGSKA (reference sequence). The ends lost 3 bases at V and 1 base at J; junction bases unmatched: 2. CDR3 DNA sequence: TGCAGTGCTAGCGGGACTAGCGGGATCCAAGAGACCCAGTACTTC. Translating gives CSASGTSGIQETQYF.

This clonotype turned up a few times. The CDR3 sequence is CASSWDYREQYF. Here the CDR3 DNA reads TGTGCCAGCAGTTGGGACTATCGCGAGCAGTACTTC. This sequence joins TRBV6-2 or TRBV6-3 and TRBJ2-7, with 7 bases aligning to TRBD2. Unmatched junction bases numbered 3, after V lost 4 bases and J lost 6 bases. Germline-derived CDR1 and CDR2 are MNHEY and SVGEGT. CDR3 length: 12 residues.

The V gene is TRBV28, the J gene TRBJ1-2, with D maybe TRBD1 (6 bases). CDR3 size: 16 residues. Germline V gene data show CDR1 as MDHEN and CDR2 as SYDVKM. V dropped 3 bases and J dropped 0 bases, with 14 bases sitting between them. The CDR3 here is CASSLGLRQANYGYTF. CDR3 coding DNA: TGTGCCAGCAGTTTGGGCCTGAGACAGGCTAACTATGGCTACACCTTC.

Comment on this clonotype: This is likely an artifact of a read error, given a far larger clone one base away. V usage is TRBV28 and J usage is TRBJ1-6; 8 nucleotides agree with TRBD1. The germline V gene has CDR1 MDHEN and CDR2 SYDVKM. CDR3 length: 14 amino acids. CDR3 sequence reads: CASSTGQGDTEASF. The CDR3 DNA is TGTGCCAGCAGTACCGGACAGGGAGACACTGAAGCTTCCTTT.

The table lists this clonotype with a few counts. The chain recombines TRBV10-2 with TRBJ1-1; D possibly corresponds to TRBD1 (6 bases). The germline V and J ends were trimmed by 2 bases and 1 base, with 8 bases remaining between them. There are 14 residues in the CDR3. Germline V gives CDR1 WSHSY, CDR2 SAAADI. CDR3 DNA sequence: TGCGCCAGCAGTGAGAGGGGGTGGAACACTGAAGCTTTCTTT. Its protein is CASSERGWNTEAFF.

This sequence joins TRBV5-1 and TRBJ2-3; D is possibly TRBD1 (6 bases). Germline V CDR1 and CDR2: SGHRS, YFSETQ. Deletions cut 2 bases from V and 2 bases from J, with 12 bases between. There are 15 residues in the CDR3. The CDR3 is CASSFPDRYTDTQYF. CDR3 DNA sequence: TGCGCCAGCAGCTTCCCCGACAGGTACACAGATACGCAGTATTTT.

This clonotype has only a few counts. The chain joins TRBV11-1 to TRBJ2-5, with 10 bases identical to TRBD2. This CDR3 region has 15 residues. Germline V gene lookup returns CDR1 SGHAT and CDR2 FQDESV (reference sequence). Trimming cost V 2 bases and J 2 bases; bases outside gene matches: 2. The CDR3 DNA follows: TGTGCCAGCAGCTTAAGCGGGAGGGTACAAGAGACCCAGTACTTC. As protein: CASSLSGRVQETQYF.

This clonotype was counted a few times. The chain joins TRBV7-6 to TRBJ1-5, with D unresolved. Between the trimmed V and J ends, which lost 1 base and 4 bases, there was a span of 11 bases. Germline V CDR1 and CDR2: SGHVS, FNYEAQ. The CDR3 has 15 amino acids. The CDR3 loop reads CASSLGEGRNQPQHF. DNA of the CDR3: TGTGCCAGCAGCTTAGGGGAGGGCAGGAATCAGCCCCAGCATTTT. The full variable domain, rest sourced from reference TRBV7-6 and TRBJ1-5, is GAGVSQSPRYKVTKRGQDVALRCDPISGHVSLYWYRQALGQGPEFLTYFNYEAQQDKSGLPNDRFSAERPEGSISTLTIQRTEQRDSAMYRCASSLGEGRNQPQHFGDGTRLSIL.

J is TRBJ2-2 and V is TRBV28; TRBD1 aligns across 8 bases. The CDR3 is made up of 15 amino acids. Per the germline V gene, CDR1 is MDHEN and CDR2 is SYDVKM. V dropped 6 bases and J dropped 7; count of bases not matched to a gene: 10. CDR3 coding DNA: TGTGCCAGCAGCACGACCAGGGGGCGCGGCGGGGAGCTGTTTTTT. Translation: CASSTTRGRGGELFF.